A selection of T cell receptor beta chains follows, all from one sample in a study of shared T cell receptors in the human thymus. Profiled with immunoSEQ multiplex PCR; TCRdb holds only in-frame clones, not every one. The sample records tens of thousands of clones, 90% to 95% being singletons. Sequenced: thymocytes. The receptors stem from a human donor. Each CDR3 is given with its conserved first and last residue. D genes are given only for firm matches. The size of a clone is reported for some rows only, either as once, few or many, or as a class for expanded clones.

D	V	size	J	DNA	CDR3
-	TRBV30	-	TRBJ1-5	TGTGCCTGGAGGGATGGAACGGGAAGCAATCAGCCCCAGCATTTT	CAWRDGTGSNQPQHF
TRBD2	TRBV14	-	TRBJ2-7	TGTGCCAGCAGCCCTGGACTAGCGACCGAGCAGTACTTC	CASSPGLATEQYF
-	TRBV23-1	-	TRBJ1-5	TGCGCCAGCAGCCCTTGGTCTCGGTGTGTAGTTAATCAGCCCCAGCATTTT	CASSPWSRCVVNQPQHF
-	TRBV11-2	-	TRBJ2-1	TGTGCCAGCAGGGAGGGGGGACCAATCTACAATGAGCAGTTCTTC	CASREGGPIYNEQFF
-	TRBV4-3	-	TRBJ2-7	TGCGCCAGCACCTCTTCCAGTAGGGAAGGGCCTAACTTC	CASTSSSREGPNF
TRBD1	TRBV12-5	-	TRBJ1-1	TGTGCTAGTGTTCCGGGCGACAGGGAGGGAGGCAATGAAGCTTTCTTT	CASVPGDREGGNEAFF
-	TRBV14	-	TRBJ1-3	TGTGCCAGCAGCCAAGATCCGGGCAGGGGTCCGTCTGGAAACACCATATATTTT	CASSQDPGRGPSGNTIYF
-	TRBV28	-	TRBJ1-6	TGTGCCAGCAGTTTTGTAAGGATTCTGGTGGACCCTAATTCACCCCTCCACTTT	CASSFVRILVDPNSPLHF
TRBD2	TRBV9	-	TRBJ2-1	TGTGCCAGCACCTTCATTACCGCCGGGGGGGATGAGCAGTTCTTC	CASTFITAGGDEQFF
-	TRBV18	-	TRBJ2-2	TGTGCCAGCTCATCTAGGTTAGCGGGGGAGCTGTTTTTT	CASSSRLAGELFF
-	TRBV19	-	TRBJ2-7	TGTGCCAGTAGTAATCCCCCCGGGGGCTCACCGCTTCCGACCTACGAGCAGTACTTC	CASSNPPGGSPLPTYEQYF
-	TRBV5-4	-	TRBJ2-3	TGTGCCAGCAGACACGGCACAGATACGCAGTATTTT	CASRHGTDTQYF
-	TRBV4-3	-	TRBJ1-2	TGCGCCAGCAGTCACACGTTCCGGGACTTTAACTATGGCTACACCTTC	CASSHTFRDFNYGYTF
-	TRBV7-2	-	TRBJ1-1	TGTGCCAGCAGCCCCAGTAAGGGTATGGACACTGAAGCTTTCTTT	CASSPSKGMDTEAFF
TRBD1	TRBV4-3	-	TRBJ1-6	TGCGCCAGCAGCCCCCGTGGGACAGCGAATTCACCCCTCCACTTT	CASSPRGTANSPLHF
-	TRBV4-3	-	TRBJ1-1	TGCGCCAGCAGCCAGGGCTTGCCCCCCGAGGGGGTAGGTACTGAAGCTTTCTTT	CASSQGLPPEGVGTEAFF
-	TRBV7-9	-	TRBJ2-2	TGTGCCAGCAGCTTCCGGGAGAAACCGAACACCGGGGAGCTGTTTTTT	CASSFREKPNTGELFF
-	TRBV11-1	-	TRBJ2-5	TGTGCCAGCAGCTTTAGGGTCCCCCAAGAGACCCAGTACTTC	CASSFRVPQETQYF
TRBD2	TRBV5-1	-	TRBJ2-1	TGCGCCAGCAGCTCTGGACTAGCGGGGGAATACAATGAGCAGTTCTTC	CASSSGLAGEYNEQFF
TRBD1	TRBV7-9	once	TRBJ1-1	TGTGCCAGCAGTTTAAATTCCGCACAGGGGTACACTGAAGCTTTCTTT	CASSLNSAQGYTEAFF
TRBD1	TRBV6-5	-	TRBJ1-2	TGTGCCAGCAGGGACTGGGACAGGGGCGTCTATGGCTACACCTTC	CASRDWDRGVYGYTF
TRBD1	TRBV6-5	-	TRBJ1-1	TGTGCCAGCAGTTACACCTACAGGGGTATCACTGAAGCTTTCTTT	CASSYTYRGITEAFF
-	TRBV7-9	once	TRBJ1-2	TGTGCCAGCAGCCAACCGGTCGGAAAAGGATATGGCTACACCTTC	CASSQPVGKGYGYTF
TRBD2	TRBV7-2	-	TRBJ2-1	TGTGCCAGCAGCCTACTAGCGGGGGCTTACAATGAGCAGTTCTTC	CASSLLAGAYNEQFF
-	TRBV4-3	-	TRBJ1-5	TGCGCCAGCAGCCAAGATATCGAAGGGAGCAATCAGCCCCAGCATTTT	CASSQDIEGSNQPQHF
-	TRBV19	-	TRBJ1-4	TGTGCCAGTGTCGCTGGTCGGGAGGCTAATGAAAAACTGTTTTTT	CASVAGREANEKLFF
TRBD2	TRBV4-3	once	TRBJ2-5	TGCGCCAGCAGCCAAGAATCCCCCTACGGGAGGTTTCAAGAGACCCAGTACTTC	CASSQESPYGRFQETQYF
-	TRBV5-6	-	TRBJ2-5	TGTGCCAGCGGTCTGATAGAATACCAAGAGACCCAGTACTTC	CASGLIEYQETQYF
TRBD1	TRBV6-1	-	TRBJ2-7	TGTGCCAGCAGCGCCACCGGGACAGGGACCTACGAGCAGTACTTC	CASSATGTGTYEQYF
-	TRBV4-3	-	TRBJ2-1	TGCGCCAGCAGCCACGAACGGACAGGAGGGTTTTGGGGTGAGCAGTTCTTC	CASSHERTGGFWGEQFF
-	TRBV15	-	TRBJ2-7	TGTGCCACCAGCAGAGATGGGGGGTCCGTCTACGAGCAGTACTTC	CATSRDGGSVYEQYF
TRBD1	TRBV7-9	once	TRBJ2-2	TGTGCCAGCAGCTTATCTCCGGGACAGGGGACGCGCACCGGGGAGCTGTTTTTT	CASSLSPGQGTRTGELFF
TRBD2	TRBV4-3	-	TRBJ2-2	TGCGCCAGCAGCCAGAAACGCGGGGGGGGAACAGCGAACACCGGGGAGCTGTTTTTT	CASSQKRGGGTANTGELFF
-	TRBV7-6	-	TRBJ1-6	TGTGCCAGCAGCTTAGCTATGGGACGTTATAATTCACCCCTCCACTTT	CASSLAMGRYNSPLHF
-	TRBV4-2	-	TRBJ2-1	TGTGCCAGCAGCCACCGCCCGGAGGGGGGTGAGTTCTTC	CASSHRPEGGEFF
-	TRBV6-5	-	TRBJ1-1	TGTGCCAGCAGTTACTTCCTTGGGAACACTGAAGCTTTCTTT	CASSYFLGNTEAFF
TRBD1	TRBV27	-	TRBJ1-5	TGTGCCAGCAGTTTTGTACAGGGGGGCAATCAGCCCCAGCATTTT	CASSFVQGGNQPQHF
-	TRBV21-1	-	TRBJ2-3	TGTGCCAGCACCTGCCGGACCCGCACAGATACGCAGTATTTT	CASTCRTRTDTQYF
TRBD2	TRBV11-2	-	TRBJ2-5	TGTGCCAGCAGTGGAGGACTAGCGGCTCAAGAGACCCAGTACTTC	CASSGGLAAQETQYF
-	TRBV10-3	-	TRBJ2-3	TGTGCCATCAGTGAGTCGGGTAGCATCGTCACAGATACGCAGTATTTT	CAISESGSIVTDTQYF
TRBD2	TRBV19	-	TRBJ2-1	TGTGCCAGTAGTGTCCTAGCGGGGGGCCACAATGAGCAGTTCTTC	CASSVLAGGHNEQFF
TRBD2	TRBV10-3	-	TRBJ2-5	TGTGCCATCAGTGAGTCCCTAGCGGGGGGCCAAGAGACCCAGTACTTC	CAISESLAGGQETQYF
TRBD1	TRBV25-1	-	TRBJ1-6	TGTGCCAGCGGAGGGACAGGGGATTCACCCCTCCACTTT	CASGGTGDSPLHF
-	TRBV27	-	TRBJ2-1	TGTGCCAGCAGTTTCTTGCAGGAGACCAACAATGAGCAGTTCTTC	CASSFLQETNNEQFF
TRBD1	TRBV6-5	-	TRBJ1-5	TGTGCCAGCAGTTACGGTACAGGGGACAATCAGCCCCAGCATTTT	CASSYGTGDNQPQHF
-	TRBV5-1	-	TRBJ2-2	TGCGCCAGCGGGATAGGGGGGGCGCGATATTCCGCCGGGGAGCTGTTTTTT	CASGIGGARYSAGELFF
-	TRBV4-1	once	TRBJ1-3	TGCGCCAGCAGCCAAGTCCCGATACCCCATTACACCATATATTTT	CASSQVPIPHYTIYF
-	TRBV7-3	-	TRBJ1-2	TGTGCCAGCAGCCCCTCATGGGTTGACCCGTTAGGAAACTATGGCTACACCTTC	CASSPSWVDPLGNYGYTF
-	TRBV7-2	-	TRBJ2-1	TGTGCCAGCAGCTTATTGTATTGGACAGGCATAGGAGGGCGCAATGAGCAGTTCTTC	CASSLLYWTGIGGRNEQFF
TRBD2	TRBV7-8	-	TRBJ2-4	TGTGCCAGCAGCTTATATACCCGGACTAGCGGGGGGGAGGAGGCAGCCAAAAACATTCAGTACTTC	CASSLYTRTSGGEEAAKNIQYF
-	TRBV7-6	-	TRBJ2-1	TGTGCCAGCAGCTTATGGGGGACCTACAATGAGCAGTTCTTC	CASSLWGTYNEQFF
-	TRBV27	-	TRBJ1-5	TGTGCCAACAGTTTAGGGTTGGGGGCGAACCCCAATCAGCCCCAGCATTTT	CANSLGLGANPNQPQHF
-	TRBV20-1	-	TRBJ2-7	TGCAGTGCTAGAGATACGGACGAGCAGTACTTC	CSARDTDEQYF
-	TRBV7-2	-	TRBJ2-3	TGTGCCAGCAGGCGAGGACCGGACTCCCCTAGCACAGATACGCAGTATTTT	CASRRGPDSPSTDTQYF
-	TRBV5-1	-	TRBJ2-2	TGCGCCAGCAGCTTGGATGGGACTAACACCGGGGAGCTGTTTTTT	CASSLDGTNTGELFF